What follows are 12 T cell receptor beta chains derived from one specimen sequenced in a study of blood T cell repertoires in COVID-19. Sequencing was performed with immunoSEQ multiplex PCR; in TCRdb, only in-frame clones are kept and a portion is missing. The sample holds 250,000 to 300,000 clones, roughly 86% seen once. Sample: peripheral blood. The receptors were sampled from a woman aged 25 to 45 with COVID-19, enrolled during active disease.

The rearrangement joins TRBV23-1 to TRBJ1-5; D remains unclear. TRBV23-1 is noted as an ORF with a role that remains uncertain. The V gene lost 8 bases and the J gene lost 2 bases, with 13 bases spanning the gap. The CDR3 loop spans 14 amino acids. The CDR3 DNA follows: TGCGCCAGCGGTCGTTACGGAGGCAATCAGCCCCAGCATTTT. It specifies CASGRYGGNQPQHF.

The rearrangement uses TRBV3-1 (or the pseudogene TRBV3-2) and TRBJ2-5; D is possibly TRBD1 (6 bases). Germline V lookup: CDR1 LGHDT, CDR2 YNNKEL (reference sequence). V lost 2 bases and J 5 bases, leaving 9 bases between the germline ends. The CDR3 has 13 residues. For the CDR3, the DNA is TGTGCCAGCAGCCAAAACAGGGACGAGACCCAGTACTTC. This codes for CASSQNRDETQYF.

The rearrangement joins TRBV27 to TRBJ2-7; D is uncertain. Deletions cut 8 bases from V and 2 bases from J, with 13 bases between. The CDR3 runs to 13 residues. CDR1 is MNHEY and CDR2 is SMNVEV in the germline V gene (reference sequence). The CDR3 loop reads CASASIPPYEQYF. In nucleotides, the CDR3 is TGTGCCAGCGCCTCTATCCCGCCCTACGAGCAGTACTTC.

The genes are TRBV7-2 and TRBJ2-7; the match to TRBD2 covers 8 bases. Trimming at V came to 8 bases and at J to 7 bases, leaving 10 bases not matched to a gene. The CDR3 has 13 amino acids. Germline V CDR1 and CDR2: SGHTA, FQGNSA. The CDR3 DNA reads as TGTGCCAGCGGTAAAGCGGGAGTAGGGGAGCAGTACTTC. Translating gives CASGKAGVGEQYF.

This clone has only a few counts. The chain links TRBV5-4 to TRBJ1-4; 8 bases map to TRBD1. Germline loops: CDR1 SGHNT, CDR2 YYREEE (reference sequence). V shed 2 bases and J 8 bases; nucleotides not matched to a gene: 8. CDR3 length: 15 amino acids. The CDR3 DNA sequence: TGTGCCAGCAGCTTAGCCGGGACAGGAGGGGAAAAACTGTTTTTT. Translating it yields CASSLAGTGGEKLFF.

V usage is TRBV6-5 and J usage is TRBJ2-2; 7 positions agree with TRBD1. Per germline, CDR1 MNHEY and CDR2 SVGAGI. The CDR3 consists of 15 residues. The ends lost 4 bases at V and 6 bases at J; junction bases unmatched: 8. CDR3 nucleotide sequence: TGTGCCAGCAGTTCGACAGGGAGAGTTGCCGGGGAGCTGTTTTTT. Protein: CASSSTGRVAGELFF.

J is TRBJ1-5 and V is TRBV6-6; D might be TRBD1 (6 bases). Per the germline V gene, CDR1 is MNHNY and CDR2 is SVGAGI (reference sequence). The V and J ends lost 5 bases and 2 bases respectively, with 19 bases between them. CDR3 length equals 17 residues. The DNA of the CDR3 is TGTGCCAGCAGTCATGGGCCCGGACAGACCCGCAATCAGCCCCAGCATTTT. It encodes CASSHGPGQTRNQPQHF.

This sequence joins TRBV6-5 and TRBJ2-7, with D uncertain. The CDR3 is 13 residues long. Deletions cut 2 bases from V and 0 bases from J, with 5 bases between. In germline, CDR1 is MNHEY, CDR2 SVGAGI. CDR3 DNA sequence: TGTGCCAGCAGTTACGGCAACTCCTACGAGCAGTACTTC. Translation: CASSYGNSYEQYF.

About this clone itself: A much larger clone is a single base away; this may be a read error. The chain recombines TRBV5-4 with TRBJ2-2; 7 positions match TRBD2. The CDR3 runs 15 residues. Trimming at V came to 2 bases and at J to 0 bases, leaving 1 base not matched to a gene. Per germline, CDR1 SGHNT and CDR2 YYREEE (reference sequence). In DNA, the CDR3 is TGTGCCAGCAGCTTCGGGACTACGAACACCGGGGAGCTGTTTTTT. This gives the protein CASSFGTTNTGELFF. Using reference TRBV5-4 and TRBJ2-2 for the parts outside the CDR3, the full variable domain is ETGVTQSPTHLIKTRGQQVTLRCSSQSGHNTVSWYQQALGQGPQFIFQYYREEENGRGNFPPRFSGLQFPNYSSELNVNALELDDSALYLCASSFGTTNTGELFFGEGSRLTVL.

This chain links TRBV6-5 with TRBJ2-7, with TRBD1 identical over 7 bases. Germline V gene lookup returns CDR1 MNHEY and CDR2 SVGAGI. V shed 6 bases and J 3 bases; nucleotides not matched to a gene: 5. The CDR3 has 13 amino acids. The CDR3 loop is CASRRRDSYEQYF. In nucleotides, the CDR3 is TGTGCCAGCAGACGCCGGGACAGCTACGAGCAGTACTTC.

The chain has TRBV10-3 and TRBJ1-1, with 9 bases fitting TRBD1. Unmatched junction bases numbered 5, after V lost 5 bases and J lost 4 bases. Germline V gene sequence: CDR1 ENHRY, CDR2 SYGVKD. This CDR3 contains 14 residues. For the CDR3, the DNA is TGTGCCATCAGTCAGGACAGGGGAGCCACTGAAGCTTTCTTT. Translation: CAISQDRGATEAFF.

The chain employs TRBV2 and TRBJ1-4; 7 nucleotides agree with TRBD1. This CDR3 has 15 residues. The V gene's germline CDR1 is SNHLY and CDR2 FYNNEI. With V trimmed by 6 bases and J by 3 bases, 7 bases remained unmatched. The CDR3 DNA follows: TGTGCCAGCAGCCTGACCGGGACAGCTAATGAAAAACTGTTTTTT. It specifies CASSLTGTANEKLFF.